The clone carrying this TCR beta chain appeared a few times. What it binds is unknown. These data belong to a study of cytomegalovirus exposure and HLA in healthy donors. As for the study in general: A data release that came early held tens of millions of unique TCRs from HLA-typed donors.

Study-wide results and caveats: About 87% or about 30% of the time was how often most TCR beta V segments were productive, according to an earlier analysis. Association of a missense DCLRE1C variant with TCR beta V- and J-gene trimming was reported in a later analysis.

The PCR ran on 60 Vbeta and 13 Jbeta primers. TCRdb's copy holds only in-frame clones and misses some; the assay was immunoSEQ multiplex PCR. The profile covers roughly 150,000 clones, with nearly 10% appearing a single time and under 2% taken by the ten largest. Nominal health characterized the donors when sampled, though unrecorded immune exposures were likely. This sequence was found in a man aged 50 to 59 in good health and CMV-seronegative. The sequenced sample consisted of PBMCs.

As DNA, the CDR3 is TGTGCCTGGAGTGTAAATAGCTCTCCCCAGCATTTT. Amino acids: CAWSVNSSPQHF. The chain joins TRBV30 to TRBJ1-5; D gene uncertain. The CDR3 length is 12 residues. From germline, CDR1 is GTSNPN and CDR2 SVGIG (reference sequence). Deletions cut 0 bases from V and 10 bases from J, with 10 bases between.